The following is a TCR beta chain sequence with its context. What it recognizes is unknown. Researchers ran eight separate cDNA reactions for each sample. With the 5' RACE reads reprocessed, TCRdb shows one record per CDR3 protein and no DNA. Its clone listing holds roughly 90,000 distinct CDR3 sequences. The source of the sample is a study of monozygotic twins with inflammatory bowel disease. Whole blood, unsorted for T cells, was the source of total RNA. Whole-study results and caveats: Ultimately, a single strong signal or clonotype associated with IBD was not supported.

Germline V CDR1 and CDR2: MNHEY, SMNVEV (reference sequence). The CDR3 totals 12 residues. This receptor was identified in a human donor with ulcerative colitis or Crohn's disease, or a healthy co-twin of an affected twin (not recorded which). The rearrangement links TRBV27 to TRBJ1-1. Sequenced material: blood. The CDR3: CASGPNLFGAFF.